This T cell receptor beta chain is drawn from a study of T cell repertoires in cytomegalovirus infection (dated by TCRdb to the late 2010s). Study-level background: Because public TCR beta signatures pointed to carriage of CMV infection together with the matching HLA type, the HLA type of each donor mattered for the analysis.

TCRdb lists the instrument as Illumina HiSeq 1500. TCRdb reran the public reads through fastp at Q25 and MiXCR, keeping productive beta chains. Each CDR3 protein gets just one entry, which takes the most common genes and DNA from the rows behind it. The sample table lists almost 550,000 distinct CDR3 sequences, about 15% of them with a count of one. The ten largest account for roughly 25% of the sample. Results the study describes overall, beyond this receptor: The ex vivo response was dominated by HLA-C-restricted CMV-specific TCR beta clonotypes, which also provided the single most frequent clonotype in two of eight donors. In both this cohort and an independent cohort of 350 to 400 donors, the cumulative frequency of public TCR beta family members distinguished carriers of CMV infection plus the relevant HLA type.

This clonotype was counted a few times. The clone's antigen remains unknown. Base qualities are not recorded, but no much larger clone differs from it by a single base. Inclusive of the bounding cysteine and phenylalanine, the CDR3 is 16 residues long. The only DNA kept is the CDR3, 48 bases in frame from the first base. V loses 8 bases of germline sequence and J loses 0 bases, and the interval between the two ends is 19 bases. CDR1 MRHNA and CDR2 SNTAGT were looked up in the germline V gene. Sequenced: CD8+ T cells from PBMCs. The sequence joins TRBV6-4 to TRBJ1-1; the D gene is unclear. This sequence was found in a human donor in good health (CMV status not recorded). Some clones in this sample may be carry-over from other donors' samples. The DNA sequence is TGTGCCAGCCGCACGAGCCACCACGATTTGAACACTGAAGCTTTCTTT. Its product reads: CASRTSHHDLNTEAFF.